This T cell receptor beta chain came from a study of blood T cell repertoires in COVID-19. Study information: The samples span acute and convalescent COVID-19 from the United States, Italy and Spain. PBMCs, B-cell-depleted T cells, or T cells provided the cDNA or gDNA that made up the material.

Study processing details: The assay estimated nucleated cells by amplifying reference gene primers. Sequencing used immunoSEQ multiplex PCR; TCRdb keeps in-frame clones, though not all of them. That table supplies the V and J calls and clone size; D and trimming were determined from the DNA. The sample has about 200,000 clones, roughly nine tenths seen once; the top ten hold approximately 0.75%. This clone has a handful of counts. V lost 4 bases and J lost 3, with 7 bases in between. The CDR3 runs to 13 residues. CDR1 and CDR2 from the germline V gene are MNHEY and SVGEGT. Sample: peripheral blood. The chain combines TRBV6-2 or TRBV6-3 with TRBJ1-5; unclear D gene. This sequence originates from a woman in her seventies with acute or convalescent COVID-19. The CDR3 DNA is TGTGCCAGCAGTTTCACAGACAATCAGCCCCAGCATTTT. Protein sequence: CASSFTDNQPQHF.